The sequence of this T cell receptor (beta chain) was determined in a study of control samples from healthy donors and cancer patients. Profiling relied on immunoSEQ multiplex PCR, and the TCRdb table lists in-frame clones only, not all of them. The repertoire holds more than 95,000 clones, with nearly 95% as singletons. The CDR3 is 15 residues long. Trimming removed 0 bases at V and 7 bases at J, with 16 bases between. CDR1 and CDR2 from the germline V gene are SGDLS and YYNGEE. The receptor comes from a man aged 30 to 45 in good health. The specimen was blood. The V gene is TRBV9, the J gene TRBJ1-1; D may be TRBD1 (5 bases). CDR3 bases: TGTGCCAGCAGCGTAGGAGGGGAGTTCGGGAGTGAAGCTTTCTTT. It yields the protein CASSVGGEFGSEAFF.